Each of the 10 T cell receptor beta chains below was sequenced from the same sample in a study of blood T cell repertoires in COVID-19. TCRdb's table, derived via immunoSEQ multiplex PCR, lists solely in-frame clones and lacks some. The sample lists about 100,000 clones, over 75% occurring once. Sequencing was carried out using peripheral blood. Source of these receptors: a woman older than 75 with acute or convalescent COVID-19.

This clone was observed a few times. The chain carries TRBV27 and TRBJ2-7; 8 bases are a match to TRBD2. Germline V gene data show CDR1 as MNHEY and CDR2 as SMNVEV (reference sequence). The CDR3 runs 16 residues. The junction had 9 bases not matched to a gene; V was cut back by 5 bases and J by 0 bases. As DNA, the CDR3 is TGTGCCAGCAGTACGCTCCTGCGGGGGGCCTCCTACGAGCAGTACTTC. Translating it yields CASSTLLRGASYEQYF.

CDR3: CASSSTGASEKLFF. CDR3 coding DNA: TGTGCCAGCAGCTCGACAGGGGCCAGTGAAAAACTGTTTTTT. The chain employs TRBV11-3 and TRBJ1-4; 8 nucleotides align to TRBD1. This CDR3 has 14 amino acids. V lost 4 bases to trimming and J lost 7 bases; unmatched junction nucleotides: 5. CDR1 and CDR2 (germline): SGHNT, YENEEA.

The J gene is TRBJ2-5, the V gene TRBV29-1; D is perhaps TRBD2 (6 bases). Trimming left V 4 bases short and J 5 bases short, with 11 bases between. CDR3 length: 12 amino acids. CDR1 SQVTM and CDR2 ANQGSEA come from the germline V gene. The CDR3 loop is CSVGRERETQYF. The CDR3 DNA reads TGCAGCGTTGGGAGGGAGAGGGAGACCCAGTACTTC.

This clone was picked up a small number of times. The J gene is TRBJ2-7, the V gene TRBV28, with D maybe TRBD2 (6 bases). The CDR3 sequence is 17 residues long. CDR1 and CDR2 (germline): MDHEN, SYDVKM. V gave up 3 bases and J gave up 0 bases, with 18 bases separating them. CDR3 sequence reads: CASSLGLGLTISYEQYF. For the CDR3, the DNA is TGTGCCAGCAGTTTGGGGTTGGGACTGACTATCTCCTACGAGCAGTACTTC.

V gene TRBV27 combines with J gene TRBJ2-2, with a weak D call TRBD2 (5 bases). The CDR3 contains 15 residues. Germline CDR1 reads MNHEY; CDR2 reads SMNVEV (reference sequence). V lost 4 bases to trimming and J lost 8 bases, with 17 bases between them. The CDR3 loop is CASSSTQLVGGELFF. CDR3 DNA: TGTGCCAGCAGTTCGACCCAACTAGTCGGGGGGGAGCTGTTTTTT.

This rearrangement joins TRBV27 to TRBJ1-5; D not certain. CDR3 size: 16 residues. Germline V lookup: CDR1 MNHEY, CDR2 SMNVEV (reference sequence). V lost 5 bases to trimming and J lost 4 bases, with 18 bases between them. The CDR3, as DNA: TGTGCCAGCAGTCCCTTACGGACGGGGTTGAATCAGCCCCAGCATTTT. As protein: CASSPLRTGLNQPQHF.

The V and J genes are TRBV9 and TRBJ1-6; weak D call: TRBD1 (5 bases). The CDR3 contains 14 residues. Germline V gene data show CDR1 as SGDLS and CDR2 as YYNGEE. The V end lost 7 bases, the J end lost 5 bases, and 13 bases lay between the germline ends. This chain's CDR3 is CASGGTANNSPLHF. CDR3 bases: TGTGCCAGCGGAGGGACCGCTAATAATTCACCCCTCCACTTT.

The sample holds one count of this clone. J is TRBJ1-2 and V is TRBV7-2, with D possibly TRBD1 on 6 matching bases. V lost 3 bases, J lost 3 bases, and 11 bases lay in between. CDR3 length: 14 amino acids. The V gene's germline CDR1 is SGHTA and CDR2 FQGNSA. CDR3 region: CASSFSGGDYGYTF. CDR3 in DNA: TGTGCCAGCAGCTTTTCGGGGGGCGACTATGGCTACACCTTC.

V gene TRBV19 combines with J gene TRBJ2-3, with 8 positions matching TRBD1. CDR1 is LNHDA, CDR2 SQIVND, per germline (reference sequence). The CDR3 has 18 residues. The ends lost 3 bases at V and 4 bases at J; junction bases unmatched: 15. The CDR3 DNA reads TGTGCCAGTAGTATCTATCTCCCGGCAGGGGGCTTTCCAGATACGCAGTATTTT. Residues: CASSIYLPAGGFPDTQYF. Full variable domain (remainder filled in from reference TRBV19 and TRBJ2-3): DGGITQSPKYLFRKEGQNVTLSCEQNLNHDAMYWYRQDPGQGLRLIYYSQIVNDFQKGDIAEGYSVSREKKESFPLTVTSAQKNPTAFYLCASSIYLPAGGFPDTQYFGPGTRLTVL.

The chain joins TRBV28 to TRBJ2-7; D unclear. The V gene lost 1 base and the J gene lost 6 bases, with 4 bases spanning the gap. Germline V gene sequence: CDR1 MDHEN, CDR2 SYDVKM. The CDR3 extends over 11 amino acids. DNA for the CDR3: TGTGCCAGCAGTTTATATAGCGAGCAGTACTTC. It codes for CASSLYSEQYF.